This T cell receptor (beta chain) came from a study of T cell responses to AZD1222 COVID-19 vaccine. Study-wide results and limits: The span of vaccine-associated CD4 TCRs extended across spike, with dominance at 160-218 and 743-854. Scientists sampled the repertoires only once the peak T cell response had passed. There were mostly white British donors and more females than males, and clonal diversity was possibly underestimated.

With regard to this clone: Antigen unknown.

Only in-frame clones appear in the TCRdb table, and some are missing; sequencing was by immunoSEQ multiplex PCR. The data show 75,000 to 90,000 clones, approximately 85% seen once. Germline V CDR1 and CDR2: SGHRS, YFSETQ. The length of the CDR3 is 17 residues. J gave up 2 bases and V 4 bases, and 12 bases lay outside the gene matches. The material was peripheral blood, obtained 28 days after the second AZD1222 dose. The chain links TRBV5-1 to TRBJ2-4; 7 bases are shared with TRBD1. This sequence originates from an adult who received the AZD1222 COVID-19 vaccine. DNA for the CDR3: TGCGCCAGCAGCCCGGGGTACAGGGGTGGGACCAAAAACATTCAGTACTTC. It is translated as CASSPGYRGGTKNIQYF.